The source of this TCR beta chain is a study of blood T cell repertoires in COVID-19. The V gene end was trimmed by 3 bases and the J gene end by 1 base; junction bases not matched to a gene: 9. This CDR3 comprises 17 residues. Germline V gene data show CDR1 as MGHRA and CDR2 as YSYEKL. Under the authors' procedure: Amplification of reference gene primers provided the estimated nucleated cell counts. Sequencing was performed with immunoSEQ multiplex PCR; in TCRdb, only in-frame clones are kept and a portion is missing. V, J and clone size are taken as reported in that table, and D and trimming were inferred from the DNA itself. Of approximately 290,000 clones listed, 70% to 90% are singletons.

The source material was PBMCs or T cells enriched from blood (not recorded which). The V and J genes are TRBV4-1 and TRBJ2-4; 7 nucleotides align to TRBD1. This receptor was obtained from a woman in her twenties or thirties who had recovered from COVID-19. The CDR3 reads CASSQPRLQGAKNIQYF. CDR3 nucleotides: TGCGCCAGCAGCCAGCCACGCCTACAGGGGGCCAAAAACATTCAGTACTTC.